One and the same sample provided the 29 T cell receptor beta chains below, sequenced in a study of control samples from healthy donors and cancer patients. Method: immunoSEQ multiplex PCR; TCRdb's copy keeps in-frame clones and lacks some. The repertoire holds approximately 82,000 clones, about 87% seen once, with over 15% in the top ten. What was sequenced was blood. All receptors come from a man in his fifties or sixties in good health.

The chain joins TRBV4-3 to TRBJ2-2; D possibly corresponds to TRBD1 (5 bases). Trimming took off 1 base at V and 7 bases at J, with 16 bases between the two ends. CDR1 LGHNA and CDR2 YSLEER come from the germline V gene. The CDR3 consists of 16 residues. The CDR3 coding sequence is TGCGCCAGCAGCCAAGCGGCAGGGAATAGGGGCGGGGAGCTGTTTTTT. Amino acids: CASSQAAGNRGGELFF.

This clone was seen a single time. The chain joins TRBV5-1 to TRBJ2-7; D possibly corresponds to TRBD2 (6 bases). The CDR3 is 13 residues long. Germline V gene lookup returns CDR1 SGHRS and CDR2 YFSETQ. Trimming took 3 bases from V and 5 from J, leaving 12 bases between them. In DNA, the CDR3 is TGCGCCAGCAGCTCCACTAGCCCCCACGAGCAGTACTTC. Its protein product is CASSSTSPHEQYF.

The V and J genes are TRBV5-6 and TRBJ1-1; D is unresolved. In germline, CDR1 is SGHDT, CDR2 YYEEEE. The germline V and J ends were trimmed by 4 bases and 0 bases, with 16 bases remaining between them. This CDR3 contains 16 residues. CDR3: CASSTQGPWVNTEAFF. The CDR3 nucleotides are TGTGCCAGCAGCACCCAAGGACCTTGGGTGAACACTGAAGCTTTCTTT.

V usage is TRBV7-2 and J usage is TRBJ2-3; D may be TRBD2 (6 bases). The CDR3 totals 14 residues. Trimming shortened V by 5 bases and J by 6 bases, and 15 bases separated the two germline ends. CDR1 is SGHTA, CDR2 FQGNSA, per germline. The CDR3 loop is CASSPNGGHDTQYF. CDR3 sequence (DNA): TGTGCCAGCAGCCCAAACGGAGGGCACGATACGCAGTATTTT.

This clone was picked up a small number of times. This sequence joins TRBV4-1 and TRBJ1-4; 9 bases agree with TRBD1. The germline V gene has CDR1 MGHRA and CDR2 YSYEKL. The CDR3 has 15 amino acids. Unmatched junction bases numbered 4, after V lost 3 bases and J lost 5 bases. The CDR3 region has the DNA TGCGCCAGCAGCCAGGCCGGGACAGGGAATGAAAAACTGTTTTTT. This sequence encodes CASSQAGTGNEKLFF.

The rearrangement joins TRBV12-3 or TRBV12-4 to TRBJ1-2; 7 bases line up with TRBD1. V dropped 4 bases and J dropped 5; count of bases not matched to a gene: 4. The CDR3 is 13 residues long. CDR3 bases: TGTGCCAGCAGTTGGGGACAGATTTATGGCTACACCTTC. It specifies CASSWGQIYGYTF.

For this clone: Distinct nucleotide sequences in the sample also encode this CDR3. The chain couples TRBV15 to TRBJ2-5, with D perhaps given as TRBD1 or TRBD2 (5 bases each). V was cut by 1 base and J by 4 bases, with 10 bases left in between. The CDR3 is made up of 14 amino acids. The germline V gene has CDR1 LNHNV and CDR2 YYDKDF (reference sequence). CDR3 region: CATSRGGAGETQYF. DNA of the CDR3: TGTGCCACCAGCAGAGGAGGGGCTGGAGAGACCCAGTACTTC.

This clone was observed a single time. The V call is TRBV27, the J call TRBJ1-1; weak D call: TRBD1 (5 bases). The CDR3 runs 15 residues. Germline CDR1 and CDR2: MNHEY and SMNVEV (reference sequence). Between the trimmed V and J ends, which lost 6 bases and 1 base, there was a span of 15 bases. The CDR3 DNA sequence: TGTGCCAGCAGCCCCTTCGGGGGGGGGAACACTGAAGCTTTCTTT. It codes for CASSPFGGGNTEAFF.

This rearrangement joins TRBV5-1 to TRBJ1-4, with TRBD1 as a possible D gene (5 bases). Trimming took 4 bases from V and 2 from J, leaving 12 bases between them. The CDR3 is 15 residues long. In germline, CDR1 is SGHRS, CDR2 YFSETQ. This CDR3 reads CASSPREGTNEKLFF. Written as DNA, the CDR3 is TGCGCCAGCAGCCCCCGCGAGGGGACTAATGAAAAACTGTTTTTT. The full variable domain, its missing parts supplied by reference TRBV5-1 and TRBJ1-4, is KAGVTQTPRYLIKTRGQQVTLSCSPISGHRSVSWYQQTPGQGLQFLFEYFSETQRNKGNFPGRFSGRQFSNSRSEMNVSTLELGDSALYLCASSPREGTNEKLFFGSGTQLSVL.

The chain joins TRBV7-2 to TRBJ1-2, with D possibly TRBD1 on 5 matching bases. The CDR3 length is 13 residues. The V and J ends lost 7 bases and 2 bases respectively, with 11 bases between them. Germline CDR1 reads SGHTA; CDR2 reads FQGNSA. The CDR3: CASTIWGNYGYTF. Written as DNA, the CDR3 is TGTGCCAGCACCATATGGGGGAACTATGGCTACACCTTC.

The chain joins TRBV7-2 to TRBJ2-1, with D possibly matching TRBD2 (6 bases). The CDR3 extends over 15 amino acids. Between the trimmed V and J ends, which lost 2 bases and 8 bases, there was a span of 16 bases. Germline assignment: CDR1 SGHTA and CDR2 FQGNSA. The CDR3 loop is CASSLYPTSGYEQFF. The CDR3 nucleotides are TGTGCCAGCAGCTTATACCCGACTAGTGGATATGAGCAGTTCTTC.

Only one count was recorded for this clone. The chain links TRBV5-1 to TRBJ2-2; either TRBD1 or TRBD2 may supply D (5 bases each). Trimming took off 10 bases at V and 5 bases at J, with 15 bases between the two ends. Germline V CDR1 and CDR2: SGHRS, YFSETQ. The CDR3 runs to 13 residues. CDR3 sequence reads: CASGTGGTGELFF. CDR3 in DNA: TGCGCCTCCGGGACCGGTGGGACCGGGGAGCTGTTTTTT.

This chain links TRBV9 with TRBJ2-5; possible D gene TRBD1, 6 bases. The CDR3 spans 17 residues. The germline V and J ends were trimmed by 0 bases and 4 bases, with 19 bases remaining between them. Germline values: CDR1 SGDLS, CDR2 YYNGEE. The CDR3 sequence is CASSVGGGLGGLETQYF. CDR3 nucleotide sequence: TGTGCCAGCAGCGTAGGTGGAGGCCTAGGGGGATTAGAGACCCAGTACTTC.

This chain joins TRBV24-1 and TRBJ2-1, with unresolved D. V was trimmed by 5 bases and J by 1 base, leaving 11 bases between them. CDR1 and CDR2 (germline): KGHDR, SFDVKD. CDR3 length: 15 amino acids. The CDR3 nucleotides read TGTGCCACCAGTGCCGATGAAGGGTCCTACAATGAGCAGTTCTTC. Its protein product is CATSADEGSYNEQFF.

The J gene is TRBJ2-3, the V gene TRBV27; 13 positions agree with TRBD2. The germline V gene encodes CDR1 MNHEY and CDR2 SMNVEV (reference sequence). The ends lost 4 bases at V and 1 base at J; junction bases unmatched: 8. The CDR3 is 18 amino acids. CDR3 in amino acids: CASSSPRTSGRRTDTQYF. In DNA form, the CDR3 reads TGTGCCAGCAGTTCCCCCAGGACTAGCGGGAGACGCACAGATACGCAGTATTTT.

CDR3 region: CAIRGVAAYEQYF. The CDR3 DNA sequence: TGTGCCATCAGGGGCGTAGCGGCCTACGAGCAGTACTTC. The rearrangement links TRBV10-3 to TRBJ2-7; a possible D gene is TRBD2 (6 bases). The CDR3 totals 13 residues. Deletions cut 6 bases from V and 2 bases from J, with 11 bases between. Germline V gene lookup returns CDR1 ENHRY and CDR2 SYGVKD.

The chain joins TRBV24-1 to TRBJ2-7; D perhaps matches TRBD2 (6 bases). The CDR3 runs to 13 residues. CDR1 KGHDR and CDR2 SFDVKD come from the germline V gene. V was cut by 3 bases and J by 3 bases, with 8 bases left in between. The CDR3: CATSDRRDYEQYF. As DNA, the CDR3 is TGTGCCACCAGTGATCGGAGGGACTACGAGCAGTACTTC.

This clone was recorded only once. V and J are TRBV12-3 or TRBV12-4 and TRBJ2-1; D is undetermined. V was clipped by 4 bases and J by 3 bases, with 1 base between them. The CDR3 totals 11 residues. As DNA, the CDR3 is TGTGCCAGCAGTTACTACAATGAGCAGTTCTTC. It encodes CASSYYNEQFF.

The chain carries TRBV9 and TRBJ1-2; 8 nucleotides match TRBD1. The CDR3 totals 15 residues. Germline CDR1 is SGDLS and CDR2 is YYNGEE. V gave up 3 bases and J gave up 0 bases; unmatched junction bases: 4. CDR3 in amino acids: CASSADRATNYGYTF. CDR3 DNA sequence: TGTGCCAGCAGCGCGGACAGGGCAACTAACTATGGCTACACCTTC.

The V and J genes are TRBV11-1 and TRBJ1-1; D gene ambiguous. CDR1 SGHAT and CDR2 FQDESV come from the germline V gene (reference sequence). V was pared by 3 bases and J by 2 bases, with 13 bases between. This CDR3 is 15 amino acids long. In DNA, the CDR3 is TGTGCCAGCAGCTTTAGTGGCGGAGTTAACACTGAAGCTTTCTTT. It codes for CASSFSGGVNTEAFF.

In its sample, this clone was seen once. The gene calls are TRBV6-5 and TRBJ1-5; unclear D gene. The germline V gene encodes CDR1 MNHEY and CDR2 SVGAGI. Trimming shortened V by 6 bases and J by 5 bases, and 11 bases separated the two germline ends. This CDR3 is built from 13 residues. The CDR3 protein is CASRLNSYQPQHF. The CDR3 coding sequence is TGTGCCAGCAGGTTAAATTCCTATCAGCCCCAGCATTTT.

The chain has TRBV5-1 and TRBJ2-5, with 8 nucleotides matching TRBD1. V gave up 2 bases and J gave up 5 bases; unmatched junction bases: 5. There are 14 residues in the CDR3. The germline CDR1 and CDR2 sequences are SGHRS and YFSETQ. CDR3 loop: CASSFDRGGETQYF. CDR3 DNA: TGCGCCAGCAGCTTCGACAGGGGTGGGGAGACCCAGTACTTC.

J is TRBJ1-6 and V is TRBV9; possible D gene TRBD1, 6 bases. The germline V gene has CDR1 SGDLS and CDR2 YYNGEE. There are 13 residues in the CDR3. V was trimmed by 2 bases and J by 10 bases, leaving 10 bases between them. The CDR3 nucleotides read TGTGCCAGCAGCGTTGGGGGGGGCTCACCCCTCCACTTT. Translated: CASSVGGGSPLHF.

The chain has TRBV6-5 and TRBJ2-7; D gene ambiguous. There are 12 residues in the CDR3. CDR1 is MNHEY, CDR2 SVGAGI, per germline. V was clipped by 5 bases and J by 6 bases, with 11 bases between them. The CDR3 protein is CASSPGGVEQYF. In DNA form, the CDR3 reads TGTGCCAGCAGTCCGGGCGGAGTCGAGCAGTACTTC.

This chain connects TRBV24-1 to TRBJ1-1; the D is unclear. CDR3 length: 17 amino acids. The germline CDR1 and CDR2 sequences are KGHDR and SFDVKD. V was trimmed by 4 bases and J by 0 bases, leaving 17 bases between them. The CDR3 coding sequence is TGTGCCACCAGTGACACCCCTCCCCAGGCCGTGAACACTGAAGCTTTCTTT. This sequence encodes CATSDTPPQAVNTEAFF.

The rearrangement joins TRBV4-1 to TRBJ2-3; 16 positions match TRBD2. The CDR3 is made up of 18 amino acids. Unmatched junction bases numbered 4, after V lost 3 bases and J lost 1 base. Germline V lookup: CDR1 MGHRA, CDR2 YSYEKL. CDR3 coding DNA: TGCGCCAGCAGCCACGGGACTAGCGGGGGGGCGGGCACAGATACGCAGTATTTT. Amino acid sequence: CASSHGTSGGAGTDTQYF.

The gene calls are TRBV5-6 and TRBJ2-7, with 10 bases that match TRBD1. Germline assignment: CDR1 SGHDT and CDR2 YYEEEE. The CDR3 covers 14 residues. Trimming at V came to 3 bases and at J to 6 bases, leaving 6 bases not matched to a gene. Here the CDR3 reads CASSSGTGVSEQYF. CDR3 DNA sequence: TGTGCCAGCAGCTCCGGGACAGGGGTTAGCGAGCAGTACTTC.

The chain links TRBV2 to TRBJ2-2; tentative D call: TRBD2 (6 bases). This CDR3 is 16 amino acids long. Trimming took 2 bases from V and 2 from J, leaving 12 bases between them. Per germline, CDR1 SNHLY and CDR2 FYNNEI. CDR3 region: CASSESPGGNTGELFF. The CDR3 DNA sequence: TGTGCCAGCAGTGAAAGTCCCGGGGGAAACACCGGGGAGCTGTTTTTT.

V and J are TRBV7-8 and TRBJ1-2, with no clear D. Germline values: CDR1 SGHVS, CDR2 FQNEAQ. V gave up 1 base and J gave up 5 bases, with 5 bases separating them. This CDR3 is built from 12 residues. Written as DNA, the CDR3 is TGTGCCAGCAGCTTAGAGGGTTATGGCTACACCTTC. Its protein product is CASSLEGYGYTF.